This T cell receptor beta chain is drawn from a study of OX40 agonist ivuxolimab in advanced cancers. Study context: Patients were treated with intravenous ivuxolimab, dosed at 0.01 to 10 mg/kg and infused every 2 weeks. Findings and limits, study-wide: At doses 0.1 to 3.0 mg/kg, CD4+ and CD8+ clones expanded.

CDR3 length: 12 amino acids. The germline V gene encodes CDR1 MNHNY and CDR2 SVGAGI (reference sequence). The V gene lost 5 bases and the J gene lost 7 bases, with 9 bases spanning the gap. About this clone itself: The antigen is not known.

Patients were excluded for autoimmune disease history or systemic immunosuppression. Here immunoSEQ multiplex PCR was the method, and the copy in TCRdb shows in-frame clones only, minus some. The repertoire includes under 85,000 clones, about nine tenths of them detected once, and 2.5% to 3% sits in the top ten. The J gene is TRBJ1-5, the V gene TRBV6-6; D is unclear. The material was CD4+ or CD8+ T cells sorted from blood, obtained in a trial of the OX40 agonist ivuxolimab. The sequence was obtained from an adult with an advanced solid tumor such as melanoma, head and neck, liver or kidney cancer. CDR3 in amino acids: CASSKDRQPQHF. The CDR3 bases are TGTGCCAGCAGTAAAGACCGCCAGCCCCAGCATTTT.